The 13 T cell receptor beta chains reported below all come from one sample, sequenced in a study of T cell responses to AZD1222 COVID-19 vaccine. Sequenced by immunoSEQ multiplex PCR; TCRdb stores in-frame clones only, minus some. The sample has about 140,000 clones, roughly nine tenths seen once. The source was peripheral blood, collected 28 days after the second AZD1222 dose. These receptors originate from an adult who received the AZD1222 COVID-19 vaccine.

This chain connects TRBV5-1 to TRBJ2-5; possibly TRBD1 for D (6 bases). CDR3 length equals 14 residues. Deletions cut 3 bases from V and 1 base from J, with 10 bases between. CDR1 is SGHRS, CDR2 YFSETQ, per germline. The CDR3, as DNA: TGCGCCAGCAGCTCGTACAGGGTCCAAGAGACCCAGTACTTC. Translation: CASSSYRVQETQYF.

The V call is TRBV12-5, the J call TRBJ2-1; D is unclear. The CDR3 consists of 12 residues. The germline V gene has CDR1 LGHNT and CDR2 FRNRAP. Trimming removed 3 bases at V and 8 bases at J, with 8 bases between. CDR3 in amino acids: CASGFGRDEQFF. The CDR3 DNA follows: TGTGCTAGTGGTTTTGGAAGGGATGAGCAGTTCTTC.

This clone has just a few counts. CDR3 nucleotides: TGTGCCAGCAGCTCGGGACAGTTCAATCAGCCCCAGCATTTT. Its protein is CASSSGQFNQPQHF. V usage is TRBV7-9 and J usage is TRBJ1-5, with 7 bases aligning to TRBD1. The CDR3 extends over 14 amino acids. The ends lost 4 bases at V and 3 bases at J; junction bases unmatched: 3. Germline lookup yields CDR1 SEHNR and CDR2 FQNEAQ (reference sequence).

The CDR3 protein is CASSPLGAGNEKLFF. CDR3 bases: TGCGCCAGCAGCCCTTTGGGGGCTGGTAATGAAAAACTGTTTTTT. The chain has TRBV4-1 and TRBJ1-4; TRBD1 might be the D (6 bases). Looked up from germline, CDR1 is MGHRA and CDR2 is YSYEKL. The V and J ends lost 4 bases and 4 bases respectively, with 13 bases between them. The CDR3 totals 15 residues.

The V call is TRBV11-1, the J call TRBJ2-7; tentatively, D is TRBD1 (5 bases). Trimming took off 5 bases at V and 6 bases at J, with 20 bases between the two ends. Germline V lookup: CDR1 SGHAT, CDR2 FQDESV (reference sequence). The CDR3 loop spans 15 amino acids. The DNA of the CDR3 is TGTGCCAGCAGCGGAGACGACGCAGGGTTCCCCGAGCAGTACTTC. Its translation is CASSGDDAGFPEQYF.

This clone came up a few times. At one end, the junction sequence differs from germline, possibly due to a read error. J is TRBJ2-3 and V is TRBV7-3; 8 positions agree with TRBD2. CDR3 length: 14 amino acids. CDR1 and CDR2 from the germline V gene are SGHTA and FQGTGA. CDR3: CASSRSGGTDTQYF. The CDR3 DNA sequence: TGTGCCAGCAGCCGAAGCGGGGGCACGGATACGCAGTATTTT.

This clone was observed a few times. V gene TRBV7-6 combines with J gene TRBJ2-1, with 9 bases identical to TRBD1. Germline V gene data show CDR1 as SGHVS and CDR2 as FNYEAQ. J lost 8 bases, V lost 6 bases, and 5 bases had no gene match. CDR3 length: 13 amino acids. The CDR3 DNA reads as TGTGCCAGCAGTAACAGGGGGCGAGATGAGCAGTTCTTC. Translated, it gives CASSNRGRDEQFF.

The rearrangement joins TRBV6-5 to TRBJ1-3; 8 bases are a match to TRBD1. The CDR3 has 14 amino acids. J lost 8 bases, V lost 7 bases, and 10 bases had no gene match. Per the germline V gene, CDR1 is MNHEY and CDR2 is SVGAGI. The DNA of the CDR3 is TGTGCCAGCAAGATACCGCCAGGGGGCGACACCATATATTTT. It yields the protein CASKIPPGGDTIYF.

The rearrangement uses TRBV18 and TRBJ2-5, with D perhaps matching TRBD2 (5 bases). Germline V lookup: CDR1 KGHSH, CDR2 LQKENI. The CDR3 runs to 12 residues. Trimming stripped 3 bases from V and 5 bases from J, with 7 bases between. CDR3 sequence: CASSPGEETQYF. DNA for the CDR3: TGTGCCAGCTCACCTGGGGAGGAGACCCAGTACTTC.

V is TRBV28 and J is TRBJ1-4; a weak D match, TRBD1 (6 bases). This CDR3 region has 16 residues. V lost 5 bases to trimming and J lost 4 bases, with 17 bases between them. CDR1 is MDHEN, CDR2 SYDVKM, per germline. The CDR3 DNA sequence: TGTGCCAGCAGTGTTTCAGGGGCGGGGGGTAATGAAAAACTGTTTTTT. This encodes CASSVSGAGGNEKLFF.

This clone was observed a single time. The rearrangement joins TRBV19 to TRBJ2-5, with D tentatively TRBD1 (6 bases). Germline V lookup: CDR1 LNHDA, CDR2 SQIVND (reference sequence). Trimming took off 8 bases at V and 2 bases at J, with 15 bases between the two ends. The CDR3 length is 14 residues. The CDR3 region is CASRVVGGQETQYF. Here the CDR3 DNA reads TGTGCCAGTCGTGTTGTAGGGGGTCAAGAGACCCAGTACTTC.

This chain joins TRBV25-1 and TRBJ1-2; the D gene is possibly TRBD1 (6 bases). CDR1 is MGHDK and CDR2 is SYGVNS in the germline V gene. The V gene lost 2 bases and the J gene lost 7 bases, with 14 bases spanning the gap. This CDR3 has 14 residues. In nucleotides, the CDR3 is TGTGCCAGCAGTGAACTCGGGGGGGCGCGTGGCTACACCTTC. Its protein product is CASSELGGARGYTF.

The V gene is TRBV27, the J gene TRBJ1-4; weak D call: TRBD1 (5 bases). The ends were cut back, 3 bases at V and 6 bases at J, with 11 bases in the middle. Per the germline V gene, CDR1 is MNHEY and CDR2 is SMNVEV (reference sequence). The CDR3 spans 14 residues. This CDR3 reads CASSFWGPDEKLFF. DNA for the CDR3: TGTGCCAGCAGTTTTTGGGGCCCGGATGAAAAACTGTTTTTT.